Following are 23 T cell receptor beta chains from one sample sequenced in a study of control samples from healthy donors and cancer patients. Method: immunoSEQ multiplex PCR; TCRdb's copy keeps in-frame clones and lacks some. The table lists around 170,000 clones, more than 90% of them singletons. Source material: blood. These receptor sequences come from a man aged 25-45 years in good health.

This clone has just a few counts. J is TRBJ2-3 and V is TRBV11-2; 11 bases match TRBD2. V shed 0 bases and J 7 bases; nucleotides not matched to a gene: 9. Germline V lookup: CDR1 SGHAT, CDR2 FQNNGV. This CDR3 region has 17 residues. This chain's CDR3 is CASSLDLGTSGLYTQYF. The DNA for the CDR3 is TGTGCCAGCAGCTTAGATCTTGGGACTAGCGGCCTGTATACGCAGTATTTT.

The chain uses TRBV7-2 and TRBJ2-3, with TRBD2 matching over 11 bases. The CDR3 runs to 18 residues. With V trimmed by 5 bases and J by 4 bases, 14 bases remained unmatched. Per germline, CDR1 SGHTA and CDR2 FQGNSA. CDR3 loop: CASSLTGLAGGRADTQYF. The CDR3 nucleotides read TGTGCCAGCAGCCTCACGGGGCTAGCGGGGGGAAGGGCAGATACGCAGTATTTT. The complete variable domain, with remaining parts taken from reference TRBV7-2 and TRBJ2-3, reads GAGVSQSPSNKVTEKGKDVELRCDPISGHTALYWYRQSLGQGLEFLIYFQGNSAPDKSGLPSDRFSAERTGGSVSTLTIQRTQQEDSAVYLCASSLTGLAGGRADTQYFGPGTRLTVL.

V gene TRBV24-1 combines with J gene TRBJ2-5; D is unresolved. The germline V gene has CDR1 KGHDR and CDR2 SFDVKD. This CDR3 has 13 amino acids. The V gene lost 2 bases and the J gene lost 5 bases, with 8 bases spanning the gap. The CDR3 region is CATSDSSRETQYF. CDR3 sequence (DNA): TGTGCCACCAGTGATTCCTCGAGGGAGACCCAGTACTTC.

The rearrangement uses TRBV9 and TRBJ1-1; 10 nucleotides agree with TRBD1. This CDR3 is 15 amino acids long. The V and J ends lost 1 base and 3 bases, in that order; junction bases with no gene match: 3. CDR1 and CDR2 (germline): SGDLS, YYNGEE. Written as DNA, the CDR3 is TGTGCCAGCAGCGTACGTGGGACAGGGGACACTGAAGCTTTCTTT. This gives the protein CASSVRGTGDTEAFF.

This chain joins TRBV9 and TRBJ2-1; D gene uncertain. This CDR3 is built from 15 residues. Trimming removed 2 bases at V and 4 bases at J, with 13 bases between. Germline CDR1 SGDLS, CDR2 YYNGEE. The CDR3 loop is CASSVAQATYNEQFF. The DNA of the CDR3 is TGTGCCAGCAGCGTTGCCCAGGCCACGTACAATGAGCAGTTCTTC.

The chain employs TRBV25-1 and TRBJ1-4; 10 nucleotides align to TRBD1. CDR1 and CDR2 (germline): MGHDK, SYGVNS. CDR3 length equals 15 residues. The V segment lost 5 bases and the J segment 7 bases; nucleotides outside the gene matches: 7. The CDR3 region has the DNA TGTGCCAGCAGTTCCGTTGGGACAGGGGTTGAAAAACTGTTTTTT. The encoded protein is CASSSVGTGVEKLFF.

The chain couples TRBV7-2 to TRBJ1-5; the D is unclear. This CDR3 contains 13 residues. CDR1 is SGHTA, CDR2 FQGNSA, per germline. V was shortened by 1 base and J by 6 bases, with 7 bases between the two germline ends. The CDR3 here is CASSLDWGQPQHF. DNA for the CDR3: TGTGCCAGCAGCTTAGATTGGGGTCAGCCCCAGCATTTT.

The rearrangement joins TRBV27 to TRBJ1-6; tentative D call: TRBD1 (6 bases). The germline V gene has CDR1 MNHEY and CDR2 SMNVEV (reference sequence). The V end was cut by 5 bases, the J end by 0 bases, with 17 bases between. This CDR3 comprises 18 residues. The CDR3 DNA reads as TGTGCCAGCAGTCCCACGACAGGTTCTGGCTCCTATAATTCACCCCTCCACTTT. Its protein product is CASSPTTGSGSYNSPLHF.

The chain uses TRBV29-1 and TRBJ2-7; 9 positions agree with TRBD2. CDR1 is SQVTM and CDR2 is ANQGSEA in the germline V gene. The CDR3 is 13 amino acids. V trimming: 6 bases; J trimming: 3 bases; junction bases outside the gene matches: 6. Written as DNA, the CDR3 is TGCAGCGTCGGGACTAGCAGAAACTACGAGCAGTACTTC. Translated, it gives CSVGTSRNYEQYF.

This chain connects TRBV28 to TRBJ2-1; 8 nucleotides match TRBD1. Germline V CDR1 and CDR2: MDHEN, SYDVKM. CDR3 length equals 14 residues. J gave up 5 bases and V 5 bases, and 5 bases lay outside the gene matches. In DNA, the CDR3 is TGTGCCAGCAGTCCGCGGACAGGGAACAATGAGCAGTTCTTC. The encoded protein is CASSPRTGNNEQFF.

This sequence joins TRBV5-4 and TRBJ2-7, with 8 positions matching TRBD2. There are 19 residues in the CDR3. Germline V gene data show CDR1 as SGHNT and CDR2 as YYREEE (reference sequence). Unmatched junction bases numbered 15, after V lost 1 base and J lost 0 bases. The CDR3 DNA sequence: TGTGCCAGCAGCTTGCCCGGGACTAGGGACTCGGGGTCCTCCTACGAGCAGTACTTC. Its translation is CASSLPGTRDSGSSYEQYF.

The J gene is TRBJ2-2, the V gene TRBV28; 8 nucleotides agree with TRBD1. V lost 5 bases and J lost 0; bases outside the gene matches: 5. The CDR3 contains 16 residues. Germline V CDR1 and CDR2: MDHEN, SYDVKM. The CDR3 is CASSLDRGPNTGELFF. The CDR3 nucleotides are TGTGCCAGCAGTCTCGACAGGGGTCCGAACACCGGGGAGCTGTTTTTT.

The genes are TRBV6-2 or TRBV6-3 and TRBJ2-5; D gene unclear. CDR1 and CDR2 (germline): MNHEY, SVGEGT. V shed 5 bases and J shed 5 bases, with 9 bases lying between them. The CDR3 is made up of 12 amino acids. CDR3 loop: CASSPLGETQYF. The CDR3 coding sequence is TGTGCCAGCAGTCCCCTCGGGGAGACCCAGTACTTC.

The genes are TRBV5-4 and TRBJ1-3; D gene ambiguous. V lost 0 bases and J lost 2, with 6 bases in between. The CDR3 contains 14 residues. The germline CDR1 and CDR2 sequences are SGHNT and YYREEE (reference sequence). The chain's CDR3 is CASSLGGTGNTIYF. CDR3 bases: TGTGCCAGCAGCTTGGGGGGAACTGGAAACACCATATATTTT. The whole variable domain, filled in from reference TRBV5-4 and TRBJ1-3, reads ETGVTQSPTHLIKTRGQQVTLRCSSQSGHNTVSWYQQALGQGPQFIFQYYREEENGRGNFPPRFSGLQFPNYSSELNVNALELDDSALYLCASSLGGTGNTIYFGEGSWLTVV.

The chain couples TRBV4-1 to TRBJ2-1; D not resolved. V gave up 4 bases and J gave up 5 bases, with 12 bases separating them. Germline values: CDR1 MGHRA, CDR2 YSYEKL. The CDR3 consists of 14 residues. Here the CDR3 reads CASSRVGSNNEQFF. The CDR3 coding sequence is TGCGCCAGCAGCCGAGTAGGCAGCAACAATGAGCAGTTCTTC.

The count of this clone is one. The chain joins TRBV7-2 to TRBJ1-3, with D possibly being TRBD1 (6 bases). The CDR3 length is 17 residues. From germline, CDR1 is SGHTA and CDR2 FQGNSA. V lost 0 bases and J lost 3, with 15 bases in between. The CDR3 is CASSLAGTGIGGNTIYF. Written as DNA, the CDR3 is TGTGCCAGCAGCTTAGCGGGAACAGGGATAGGTGGAAACACCATATATTTT. The whole variable domain, remainder taken from reference TRBV7-2 and TRBJ1-3, is GAGVSQSPSNKVTEKGKDVELRCDPISGHTALYWYRQSLGQGLEFLIYFQGNSAPDKSGLPSDRFSAERTGGSVSTLTIQRTQQEDSAVYLCASSLAGTGIGGNTIYFGEGSWLTVV.

This chain uses TRBV6-5 with TRBJ2-2; no clear D. This CDR3 is built from 15 residues. V lost 0 bases, J lost 4 bases, and 9 bases lay in between. The germline CDR1 and CDR2 sequences are MNHEY and SVGAGI. The CDR3 bases are TGTGCCAGCAGTTACTCCGGTCCGGGCACCGGGGAGCTGTTTTTT. It is translated as CASSYSGPGTGELFF.

This clone was counted between two and nine times. The chain links TRBV19 to TRBJ1-4; D perhaps matches TRBD1 (6 bases). Germline V gives CDR1 LNHDA, CDR2 SQIVND (reference sequence). Deletions cut 4 bases from V and 5 bases from J, with 11 bases between. This CDR3 spans 14 amino acids. The CDR3 here is CASSRTVRNEKLFF. CDR3 nucleotide sequence: TGTGCCAGTAGTAGGACAGTGAGAAATGAAAAACTGTTTTTT.

This chain uses TRBV4-1 with TRBJ1-1; D ambiguous. V lost 7 bases to trimming and J lost 4 bases, with 25 bases between them. There are 17 residues in the CDR3. Germline V gene sequence: CDR1 MGHRA, CDR2 YSYEKL. The CDR3 DNA sequence: TGCGCCAGCACACCTTTGGGCAACCGGAGGGTCGGCACTGAAGCTTTCTTT. This encodes CASTPLGNRRVGTEAFF.

J is TRBJ2-3 and V is TRBV24-1; D remains unclear. V was trimmed by 4 bases and J by 2 bases, leaving 12 bases between them. Looked up from germline, CDR1 is KGHDR and CDR2 is SFDVKD. The CDR3 is 15 amino acids. The CDR3 is CATSDPGRNTDTQYF. The DNA of the CDR3 is TGTGCCACCAGTGACCCTGGACGGAACACAGATACGCAGTATTTT.

The V gene is TRBV14, the J gene TRBJ1-1, with a possible D match to TRBD1 (5 bases). Germline CDR1 and CDR2: SGHDN and FVKESK. V lost 0 bases, J lost 9 bases, and 14 bases lay in between. This CDR3 has 14 amino acids. CDR3 in amino acids: CASSQDLLTEKAFF. CDR3 nucleotide sequence: TGTGCCAGCAGCCAAGATCTTCTGACAGAAAAAGCTTTCTTT.

The rearrangement links TRBV9 to TRBJ1-2, with TRBD1 as a possible D gene (6 bases). This CDR3 comprises 16 residues. V shed 4 bases and J shed 4 bases, with 20 bases lying between them. From germline, CDR1 is SGDLS and CDR2 YYNGEE. DNA for the CDR3: TGTGCCAGCAGCCCCTTACGACCAGGGGAAGGCTATGGCTACACCTTC. Translated, it gives CASSPLRPGEGYGYTF.

This CDR3 reads CASSIMGNSIEKLFF. DNA for the CDR3: TGTGCCAGTAGTATAATGGGCAACTCTATTGAAAAACTGTTTTTT. The genes are TRBV19 and TRBJ1-4; the D is unclear. Germline V gene lookup returns CDR1 LNHDA and CDR2 SQIVND (reference sequence). This CDR3 has 15 residues. The V gene lost 2 bases and the J gene lost 7 bases, with 14 bases spanning the gap.